The rows below give T cell receptor beta chains drawn from one sample of a study of T cell responses to AZD1222 COVID-19 vaccine. Data came from immunoSEQ multiplex PCR; TCRdb stores just in-frame clones and leaves some out. The sample records roughly 60,000 clones, roughly 80% being singletons. Here the sequenced sample was peripheral blood, taken 28 days after the second AZD1222 dose. Receptor source: an adult who received the AZD1222 COVID-19 vaccine. Each CDR3 is given without its conserved first and last residue. Rows give clone size only sometimes, using once, few, many, or a class for an expanded clone.

J gene: TRBJ2-2; CDR3 length: 13; V gene: TRBV18; clone size: .; CDR3 protein: ASSPASFNTGELF
J gene: TRBJ1-4; CDR3 length: 9; V gene: TRBV11-2; clone size: .; CDR3 protein: ASSLGEELF
J gene: TRBJ2-7; CDR3 length: 9; V gene: TRBV28; clone size: .; CDR3 protein: ASSFRGPQY
J gene: TRBJ1-5; CDR3 length: 12; V gene: TRBV12-5; clone size: .; CDR3 protein: ASGLDRVGQPQH
J gene: TRBJ1-2; CDR3 length: 10; V gene: TRBV5-3; clone size: .; CDR3 protein: ARGPQDYGYT
J gene: TRBJ1-2; CDR3 length: 13; V gene: TRBV5-1; clone size: once; CDR3 protein: ASSLSRGRWYGYT
J gene: TRBJ1-2; CDR3 length: 11; V gene: TRBV20-1; clone size: .; CDR3 protein: SASLDLNYGYT
J gene: TRBJ2-3; CDR3 length: 14; V gene: TRBV11-2; clone size: .; CDR3 protein: ASSSGTSGGTDTQY
J gene: TRBJ2-3; CDR3 length: 11; V gene: TRBV6-4; clone size: .; CDR3 protein: ASSAEQGETQY
J gene: TRBJ1-6; CDR3 length: 16; V gene: TRBV18; clone size: .; CDR3 protein: ASSRGTGSSSYNSPLH
J gene: TRBJ2-1; CDR3 length: 11; V gene: TRBV24-1; clone size: .; CDR3 protein: ATQAGLEGEQF
J gene: TRBJ1-2; CDR3 length: 13; V gene: TRBV7-9; clone size: .; CDR3 protein: ASSLVAGVGYGYT
J gene: TRBJ1-2; CDR3 length: 11; V gene: TRBV6-5; clone size: .; CDR3 protein: ASSYSGTHGYT
J gene: TRBJ2-5; CDR3 length: 12; V gene: TRBV7-7; clone size: few; CDR3 protein: ASRRGTFKETQY
J gene: TRBJ1-4; CDR3 length: 13; V gene: TRBV7-8; clone size: once; CDR3 protein: ASSLSRGLAEKLF